The next 28 T cell receptor beta chains were all read from a single sample in a study of shared clonotypes between healthy human individuals. This table comes from immunoSEQ multiplex PCR, and its TCRdb copy is limited to in-frame clones, with some not included. This repertoire shows 2 million to 2.5 million clones, 85% to 95% found once; its top ten account for 1.7%. CD8 cells regarded as naive lacked CD45RO, were positively chosen for CCR7, and omitted terminally differentiated effector memory CD45RA+ cells. Sequencing input: naive CD8+ T cells from PBMCs. The source of these receptors is a man younger than 35 in good health. Some clones in this sample may be carry-over from other donors' samples.

The V gene is TRBV5-6, the J gene TRBJ2-7; TRBD1 or TRBD2 may be the D gene (5 bases each). The V end lost 5 bases, the J end lost 6 bases, and 12 bases lay between the germline ends. The CDR3 spans 12 residues. Germline-derived CDR1 and CDR2 are SGHDT and YYEEEE. Written as DNA, the CDR3 is TGTGCCAGCAGTAGAGGGGATGGCGAGCAGTACTTC. Its translation is CASSRGDGEQYF.

V usage is TRBV11-2 and J usage is TRBJ2-5; tentative D call: TRBD1 (6 bases). The V end lost 5 bases, the J end lost 5 bases, and 12 bases lay between the germline ends. The CDR3 length is 13 residues. From germline, CDR1 is SGHAT and CDR2 FQNNGV. The CDR3, as DNA: TGTGCCAGCAGCCCCTGGCAGGGGGAGACCCAGTACTTC. It specifies CASSPWQGETQYF.

The V call is TRBV28, the J call TRBJ1-1; D gene ambiguous. Trimming removed 3 bases from V and 1 base from J, with 9 bases in between. The CDR3 runs 14 residues. CDR1 and CDR2 from the germline V gene are MDHEN and SYDVKM. The CDR3 region has the DNA TGTGCCAGCAGTTTTCCGGGAGAGAACACTGAAGCTTTCTTT. Amino acids: CASSFPGENTEAFF.

This sequence joins TRBV28 and TRBJ2-7, with D perhaps TRBD1 (6 bases). The CDR3 is 16 amino acids. V gave up 6 bases and J gave up 0 bases, with 18 bases separating them. CDR1 and CDR2 from the germline V gene are MDHEN and SYDVKM. DNA for the CDR3: TGTGCCAGCAGCTCCGGCCGGGACATCAGCTCCTACGAGCAGTACTTC. It yields the protein CASSSGRDISSYEQYF.

This chain uses TRBV5-6 with TRBJ2-7; 9 bases agree with TRBD1. Germline CDR1 and CDR2: SGHDT and YYEEEE. With V trimmed by 4 bases and J by 7 bases, 6 bases remained unmatched. There are 13 residues in the CDR3. The CDR3: CASSLVTGGEQYF. CDR3 nucleotide sequence: TGTGCCAGCAGCCTAGTGACAGGGGGAGAGCAGTACTTC.

The rearrangement joins TRBV27 to TRBJ1-2; TRBD1 aligns across 9 bases. V shed 6 bases and J 6 bases; nucleotides not matched to a gene: 11. Germline-derived CDR1 and CDR2 are MNHEY and SMNVEV (reference sequence). This CDR3 is built from 15 residues. The CDR3 region has the DNA TGTGCCAGCAGCGCCCAGGGACAGGGAAGGGATGGCTACACCTTC. It specifies CASSAQGQGRDGYTF.

This chain joins TRBV27 and TRBJ2-7, with D possibly TRBD2 on 6 matching bases. Germline CDR1 is MNHEY and CDR2 is SMNVEV (reference sequence). CDR3 length: 15 amino acids. V lost 0 bases, J lost 3 bases, and 12 bases lay in between. DNA of the CDR3: TGTGCCAGCAGTTTATCTACGTTGGGGGGCTACGAGCAGTACTTC. Translating it yields CASSLSTLGGYEQYF.

The CDR3 protein is CASSNTQTVYYGYTF. Written as DNA, the CDR3 is TGTGCCAGCAGCAACACCCAGACAGTTTACTATGGCTACACCTTC. The chain employs TRBV7-9 and TRBJ1-2; a weak D match, TRBD1 (5 bases). Trimming took off 5 bases at V and 3 bases at J, with 16 bases between the two ends. Per the germline V gene, CDR1 is SEHNR and CDR2 is FQNEAQ (reference sequence). The CDR3 is made up of 15 amino acids.

This chain links TRBV7-9 with TRBJ1-3; D ambiguous. The CDR3 is 19 amino acids. Germline lookup yields CDR1 SEHNR and CDR2 FQNEAQ (reference sequence). With 3 bases removed from V and 0 bases from J, the gap between germline ends came to 21 bases. CDR3 residues: CASSFFQQPHPLSGNTIYF. CDR3 coding DNA: TGTGCCAGCAGCTTTTTCCAACAGCCTCACCCACTCTCTGGAAACACCATATATTTT.

The rearrangement links TRBV25-1 to TRBJ2-3; possible D gene TRBD2, 6 bases. The CDR3 has 15 amino acids. Germline V gene data show CDR1 as MGHDK and CDR2 as SYGVNS. V gave up 1 base and J gave up 0 bases, with 8 bases separating them. CDR3 residues: CASSELAGSTDTQYF. The CDR3, as DNA: TGTGCCAGCAGTGAATTGGCGGGGAGCACAGATACGCAGTATTTT.

V is TRBV5-6 and J is TRBJ1-4; D not resolved. Germline V gene sequence: CDR1 SGHDT, CDR2 YYEEEE. The V end lost 4 bases, the J end lost 8 bases, and 18 bases lay between the germline ends. The CDR3 totals 15 residues. CDR3: CASSHTGDPVEKLFF. The CDR3, as DNA: TGTGCCAGCAGCCATACGGGCGATCCAGTGGAAAAACTGTTTTTT.

The genes are TRBV6-4 and TRBJ1-2; D perhaps matches TRBD1 (5 bases). The germline CDR1 and CDR2 sequences are MRHNA and SNTAGT. This CDR3 is 14 amino acids long. V was pared by 0 bases and J by 7 bases, with 12 bases between. The CDR3 coding sequence is TGTGCCAGCAGTGACTCGGCAGGGTCCATTGGCTACACCTTC. As protein: CASSDSAGSIGYTF.

The gene calls are TRBV13 and TRBJ2-1; 12 bases map to TRBD2. Germline V gene lookup returns CDR1 PRHDT and CDR2 FYEKMQ (reference sequence). The V and J ends lost 5 bases and 6 bases, in that order; junction bases with no gene match: 5. This CDR3 contains 15 residues. CDR3 bases: TGTGCCAGCAGCCCTAGACTAGCGGGAGTCAATGAGCAGTTCTTC. Its translation is CASSPRLAGVNEQFF.

There are a few counts of this clone. This CDR3 reads CASALDRAAETQYF. CDR3 DNA sequence: TGTGCCAGCGCGTTGGACAGGGCAGCCGAGACCCAGTACTTC. The V and J genes are TRBV9 and TRBJ2-5; 8 bases map to TRBD1. V gave up 7 bases and J gave up 5 bases; unmatched junction bases: 10. The CDR3 consists of 14 residues. From germline, CDR1 is SGDLS and CDR2 YYNGEE.

The V gene is TRBV5-6, the J gene TRBJ2-5, with TRBD2 matching over 8 bases. Germline CDR1 is SGHDT and CDR2 is YYEEEE. The CDR3 consists of 16 residues. V was clipped by 4 bases and J by 5 bases; unmatched bases: 13. The DNA for the CDR3 is TGTGCCAGCAGCGGGTGGGTAGCGGGGCCCAGGGAGACCCAGTACTTC. It translates to CASSGWVAGPRETQYF.

This clone was picked up one time. The chain has TRBV27 and TRBJ1-5; weak D call: TRBD1 (5 bases). Germline V lookup: CDR1 MNHEY, CDR2 SMNVEV (reference sequence). This CDR3 contains 15 residues. Trimming removed 6 bases from V and 3 bases from J, with 15 bases in between. The CDR3 loop reads CASSLLARANQPQHF. The CDR3 DNA sequence: TGTGCCAGCAGCCTCCTAGCCAGGGCCAATCAGCCCCAGCATTTT.

This clone came up once. Other DNA sequences within the sample encode an identical CDR3. V and J are TRBV7-9 and TRBJ2-1; D may correspond to TRBD1 or TRBD2 (6 bases each). This CDR3 contains 13 residues. Germline CDR1 is SEHNR and CDR2 is FQNEAQ (reference sequence). V shed 1 base and J shed 6 bases, with 7 bases lying between them. The CDR3 protein is CASSLGGANEQFF. The CDR3 nucleotides are TGTGCCAGCAGCTTAGGGGGGGCCAATGAGCAGTTCTTC.

As for this clone: The sample carries other DNA sequences with the same CDR3. The rearrangement links TRBV11-2 to TRBJ1-1; D remains unclear. CDR3 length equals 13 residues. V lost 6 bases and J lost 0, with 8 bases in between. Germline V gives CDR1 SGHAT, CDR2 FQNNGV. The CDR3: CASSFGLNTEAFF. The DNA for the CDR3 is TGTGCCAGCAGTTTTGGTTTGAACACTGAAGCTTTCTTT.

This rearrangement joins TRBV10-3 to TRBJ2-2, with a tentative D call TRBD2 (6 bases). The CDR3 extends over 15 amino acids. Trimming pared 6 bases from V and 0 bases from J, leaving 11 bases between. Germline V gene sequence: CDR1 ENHRY, CDR2 SYGVKD. CDR3 amino acids: CAISEGLANTGELFF. The CDR3 nucleotides are TGTGCCATCAGCGAGGGACTCGCGAACACCGGGGAGCTGTTTTTT.

CDR3 protein: CATRDYPAPGDTQYF. As DNA, the CDR3 is TGTGCCACTCGGGACTACCCGGCCCCGGGAGATACGCAGTATTTT. This chain connects TRBV27 to TRBJ2-3, with TRBD2 matching over 7 bases. CDR3 length: 15 amino acids. V lost 10 bases and J lost 5; bases outside the gene matches: 15. CDR1 is MNHEY and CDR2 is SMNVEV in the germline V gene (reference sequence).

The chain has TRBV6-6 and TRBJ2-7, with D possibly matching TRBD1 (5 bases). The V end lost 6 bases, the J end lost 4 bases, and 16 bases lay between the germline ends. Germline assignment: CDR1 MNHNY and CDR2 SVGAGI (reference sequence). The CDR3 runs to 14 residues. The CDR3 sequence is CASSPSEGEYEQYF. As DNA, the CDR3 is TGTGCCAGCAGCCCCTCCGAAGGGGAATACGAGCAGTACTTC.

The chain employs TRBV27 and TRBJ2-7; D perhaps matches TRBD2 (5 bases). CDR1 is MNHEY, CDR2 SMNVEV, per germline (reference sequence). The germline V and J ends were trimmed by 2 bases and 3 bases, with 17 bases remaining between them. CDR3 length: 16 amino acids. Written as DNA, the CDR3 is TGTGCCAGCAGTTTAAACCCCCGGGGAAGGTACTACGAGCAGTACTTC. Translating gives CASSLNPRGRYYEQYF.

In this sample, this clone turned up once. The chain couples TRBV7-2 to TRBJ2-1; D uncertain. Germline loops: CDR1 SGHTA, CDR2 FQGNSA. The CDR3 is made up of 13 amino acids. V lost 5 bases and J lost 7, with 12 bases in between. The CDR3 protein is CASSPLLPNEQFF. As DNA, the CDR3 is TGTGCCAGCAGCCCCCTGTTGCCGAATGAGCAGTTCTTC.

CDR3: CASSQARDRVYEQYF. The CDR3, as DNA: TGCGCCAGCAGCCAAGCCCGGGACAGGGTCTACGAGCAGTACTTC. This chain links TRBV4-1 with TRBJ2-7; 9 bases line up with TRBD1. The CDR3 extends over 15 amino acids. Germline CDR1 MGHRA, CDR2 YSYEKL. J was trimmed by 3 bases and V by 1 base; bases with no gene match: 4.

There are a few counts of this clone. This specimen includes other DNA sequences encoding the same CDR3. This chain joins TRBV29-1 and TRBJ1-2; D might be TRBD1 (6 bases). The germline V gene has CDR1 SQVTM and CDR2 ANQGSEA. This CDR3 contains 11 residues. Trimming took off 5 bases at V and 4 bases at J, with 8 bases between the two ends. The CDR3 nucleotides read TGCAGCGTTCAGGGGAGCTATGGCTACACCTTC. Its protein is CSVQGSYGYTF.

This clone has more than one count but fewer than ten. The V and J genes are TRBV9 and TRBJ1-2; no firm D call. The CDR3 is made up of 13 amino acids. Deletions cut 0 bases from V and 6 bases from J, with 9 bases between. Looked up from germline, CDR1 is SGDLS and CDR2 is YYNGEE. The CDR3 sequence is CASSVVHHNGYTF. The CDR3 bases are TGTGCCAGCAGCGTAGTCCACCACAATGGCTACACCTTC.

V and J are TRBV4-3 and TRBJ2-7; D is uncertain. CDR1 and CDR2 (germline): LGHNA, YSLEER. The CDR3 runs to 15 residues. V gave up 0 bases and J gave up 6 bases, with 15 bases separating them. Here the CDR3 DNA reads TGCGCCAGCAGCCAAGATTCGAACCCCTCTTCCGAGCAGTACTTC. It translates to CASSQDSNPSSEQYF.

V usage is TRBV10-1 and J usage is TRBJ2-3; D unresolved. The CDR3 spans 11 residues. Germline CDR1 is WNHNN and CDR2 is SYGVQD (reference sequence). V lost 10 bases to trimming and J lost 3 bases, with 8 bases between them. The CDR3: CAIPRTDTQYF. The CDR3 coding sequence is TGCGCCATCCCGAGAACAGATACGCAGTATTTT.